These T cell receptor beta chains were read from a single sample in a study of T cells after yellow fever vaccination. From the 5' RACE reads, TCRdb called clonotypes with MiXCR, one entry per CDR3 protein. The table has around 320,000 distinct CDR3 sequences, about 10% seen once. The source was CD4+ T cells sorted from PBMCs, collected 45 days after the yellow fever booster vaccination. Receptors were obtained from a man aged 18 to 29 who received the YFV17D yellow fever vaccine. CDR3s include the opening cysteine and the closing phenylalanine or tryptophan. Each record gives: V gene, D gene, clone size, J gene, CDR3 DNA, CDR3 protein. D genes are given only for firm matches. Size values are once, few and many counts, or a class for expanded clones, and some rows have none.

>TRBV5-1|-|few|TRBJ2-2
TGCGCCAGCAGCTTGGACTACAGGGCCGGGGAGCTGTTTTTT
CASSLDYRAGELFF
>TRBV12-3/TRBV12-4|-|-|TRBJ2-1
TGTGCCAGCACCCCGGGACGGACCTACAATGAGCAGTTCTTC
CASTPGRTYNEQFF
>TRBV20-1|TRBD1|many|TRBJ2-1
TGCAGTGCTAGAGTTCCAGGGGGTTTGTCCAATGAGCAGTTCTTC
CSARVPGGLSNEQFF
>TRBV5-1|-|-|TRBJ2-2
TGCGCCAGCAGCTTGAAGGGGGCGAACACCGGGGAGCTGTTTTTT
CASSLKGANTGELFF
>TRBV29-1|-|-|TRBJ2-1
TGCAGCGTTGAGGCCAGGGGACCGAACAATGAGCAGTTCTTC
CSVEARGPNNEQFF
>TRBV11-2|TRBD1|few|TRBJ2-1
TGTGCCAGCAGCTTGGGACAGGGGAGGGGAAATGAGCAGTTCTTC
CASSLGQGRGNEQFF
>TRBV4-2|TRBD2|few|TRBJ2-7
TGTGCCAGCAGCCAAGATGCGGGGGCCTACGAGCAGTACTTC
CASSQDAGAYEQYF
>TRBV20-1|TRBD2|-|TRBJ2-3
TGCAGTGCTGACCCTGGGCGGGGGGGAGATACGCAGTATTTT
CSADPGRGGDTQYF
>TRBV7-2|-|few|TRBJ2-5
TGTGCCAGCAGCCCGCGGGTGCGGGGCGGTGAGACCCAGTACTTC
CASSPRVRGGETQYF
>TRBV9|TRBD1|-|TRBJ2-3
TGTGCCAGCAGCGTAGGGGACAGCCAAACAGATACGCAGTATTTT
CASSVGDSQTDTQYF
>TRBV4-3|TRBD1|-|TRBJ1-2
TGCGCCAGCAGCCAATGGACAGGGTCCAACTATGGCTACACCTTC
CASSQWTGSNYGYTF
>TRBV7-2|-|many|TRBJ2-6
TGCGCCAGCAGCTTGAGGTCCTCTGGGGCCAACGTCCTGACTTTC
CASSLRSSGANVLTF
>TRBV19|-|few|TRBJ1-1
TGTGCCAGTAGTACCCCAGGGGTACGGACTGAAGCTTTCTTT
CASSTPGVRTEAFF
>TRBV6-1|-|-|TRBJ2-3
TGTGCCAGCGGCAGAAACACAGATACGCAGTATTTT
CASGRNTDTQYF
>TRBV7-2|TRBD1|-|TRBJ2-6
TGTGCCAGCAGCCGCAGGGGGCAAGGGGCCAACGTCCTGACTTTC
CASSRRGQGANVLTF
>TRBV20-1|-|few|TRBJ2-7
TGCAGTGCTAGAGCTCCAGCCCTGTTCGACGAGCAGTACTTC
CSARAPALFDEQYF
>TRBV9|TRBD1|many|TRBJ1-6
TGTGCCAGCGGAAAAGGGGGCAGTAATTCACCCCTCCACTTT
CASGKGGSNSPLHF
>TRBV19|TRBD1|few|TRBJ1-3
TGTGCCAGTACTTGGGACAGCCGTCGCTCTGGAAACACCATATATTTT
CASTWDSRRSGNTIYF
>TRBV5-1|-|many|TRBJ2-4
TGCGCCAGCAGCTCCGGGACAGCCAAAAACATTCAGTACTTC
CASSSGTAKNIQYF
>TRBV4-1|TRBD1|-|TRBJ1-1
TGCGCCAGCAGCTTAAAACAGGGGGCTGATGAAGCTTTCTTT
CASSLKQGADEAFF
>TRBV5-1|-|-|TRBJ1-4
TGCGCCAGCAGCCTGGTGGGGGAGGAAAAACTGTTTTTT
CASSLVGEEKLFF
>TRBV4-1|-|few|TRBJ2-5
TGCGCCAGCAGCCAAGGGGGGGGCCGGGGAGCACTCGAGACCCAGTACTTC
CASSQGGGRGALETQYF
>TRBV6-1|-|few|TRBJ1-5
TGTGCCAGCACCGGGTGGGGGACGGATAGCAATCAGCCCCAGCATTTT
CASTGWGTDSNQPQHF
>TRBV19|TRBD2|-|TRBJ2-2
TGTGCCAGTAGTATTAGGCGTCTAGCGGCCGGGGAGCTGTTTTTT
CASSIRRLAAGELFF
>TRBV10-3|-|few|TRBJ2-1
TGTGCCATCAGTGAGCGGGGGTCAGCCTACAATGAGCAGTTCTTC
CAISERGSAYNEQFF
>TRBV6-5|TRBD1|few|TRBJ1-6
TGTGCCAGCAGACCGGACAGGGGAGGTTCACCCCTCCACTTT
CASRPDRGGSPLHF
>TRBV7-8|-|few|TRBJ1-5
TGTGCCAGCAGCCTAGCCAGATTCTGGGGAAGTGGCAATCAGCCCCAGCATTTT
CASSLARFWGSGNQPQHF
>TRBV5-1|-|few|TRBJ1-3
TGCGCCAGCAGCTTGCAAAGGGGCTACTCTGGAAACACCATATATTTT
CASSLQRGYSGNTIYF
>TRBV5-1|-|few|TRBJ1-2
TGCGCCAGCAGCCCGGAGGTGGGAAGAACTAACTATGGCTACACCTTC
CASSPEVGRTNYGYTF
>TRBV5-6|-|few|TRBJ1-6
TGTGCCAGCAGCTTAGACAGGACGAATTCACCCCTCCACTTT
CASSLDRTNSPLHF
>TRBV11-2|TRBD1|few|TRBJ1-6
TGTGCCAGCAGCACCGGGACAGTGGATTCACCCCTCCACTTT
CASSTGTVDSPLHF
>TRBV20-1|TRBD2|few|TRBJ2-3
TGCAGTGCAAGGACTAGCGGTCCTATAGATACGCAGTATTTT
CSARTSGPIDTQYF
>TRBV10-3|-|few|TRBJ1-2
TGTGCCATCGGCGCGGGGACCCATGGCTACACCTTC
CAIGAGTHGYTF
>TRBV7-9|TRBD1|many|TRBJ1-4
TGTGCCAGCAGCTTGACAGGGGATGGTGAAAAACTGTTTTTT
CASSLTGDGEKLFF
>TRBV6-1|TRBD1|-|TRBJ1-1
TGTGCCAGCAGCCGGACAGGGGGCGAGAGGTTGGGAGCTTTCTTT
CASSRTGGERLGAFF
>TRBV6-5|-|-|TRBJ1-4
TGTGCCAGCAGGTCAGACAGTTATGAAAAACTGTTTTTT
CASRSDSYEKLFF
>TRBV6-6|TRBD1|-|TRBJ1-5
TGTGCCAGCAGTTACCCCGGGACAGGGAGGAGCAATCAGCCCCAGCATTTT
CASSYPGTGRSNQPQHF
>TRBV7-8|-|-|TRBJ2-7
TGTGCCAGCAGCTTACTTCGCAGCGATCCCCACGAGCAGTACTTC
CASSLLRSDPHEQYF
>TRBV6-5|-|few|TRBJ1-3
TGTGCCAGCAGTTACGCGGGAAGGGGAACTGGAAACACCATATATTTT
CASSYAGRGTGNTIYF
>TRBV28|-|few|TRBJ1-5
TGTGCCAGCAAATTTCCCTACAATCAGCCCCAGCATTTT
CASKFPYNQPQHF
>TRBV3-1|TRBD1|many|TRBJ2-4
TGTGCCAGCAGCCTCGGGACAGGGATAGCCAAAAACATTCAGTACTTC
CASSLGTGIAKNIQYF
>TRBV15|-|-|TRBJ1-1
TGTGCCACCAGCAGAGACCCAGCCCTGGGCACTGAAGCTTTCTTT
CATSRDPALGTEAFF
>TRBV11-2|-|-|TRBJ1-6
TGTGCCAGCAGCTTAGACCGGGCACTTTGGCGGCTTAATTCACCCCTCCACTTT
CASSLDRALWRLNSPLHF
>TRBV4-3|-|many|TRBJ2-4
TGCGCCAGCAGCCAAGGGCATAACCTAGCCAAAAACATTCAGTACTTC
CASSQGHNLAKNIQYF
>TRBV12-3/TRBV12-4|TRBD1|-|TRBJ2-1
TGTGCCAGCAGCCGTCCCGGGACAGCATCCTACAATGAGCAGTTCTTC
CASSRPGTASYNEQFF
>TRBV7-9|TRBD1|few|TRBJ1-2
TGTGCCAGCAGCAGGGACAGTGACGACTATGGCTACACCTTC
CASSRDSDDYGYTF
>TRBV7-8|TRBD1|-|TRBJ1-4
TGTGCCAGCAGCCCTAACAGGGGAAATGAAAAACTGTTTTTT
CASSPNRGNEKLFF
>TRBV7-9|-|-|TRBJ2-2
TGTGCCGTCAGTTCCGGGACCTCCGGGGAGCTGTTTTTT
CAVSSGTSGELFF
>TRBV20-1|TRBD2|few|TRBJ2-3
TGCAGTGCTCGCGCGGGGGGGCAGAAAGATACGCAGTATTTT
CSARAGGQKDTQYF
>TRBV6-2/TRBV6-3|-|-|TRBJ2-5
TGTGCCAGCACCGGGGGTACAGAGGAGACCCAGTACTTC
CASTGGTEETQYF
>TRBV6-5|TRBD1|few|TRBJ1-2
TGTGCCAGCAGTCGAGGACAGGGGGCTAATGGCTACACCTTC
CASSRGQGANGYTF
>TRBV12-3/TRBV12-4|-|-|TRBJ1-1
TGTGCCAGCAGGTCTCGGGGGGCGACTGAAGCTTTCTTT
CASRSRGATEAFF
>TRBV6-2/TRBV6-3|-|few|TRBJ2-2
TGTGCCAGCAGTCAGGACTGGCCCAGCACCGGGGAGCTGTTTTTT
CASSQDWPSTGELFF
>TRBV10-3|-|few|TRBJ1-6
TGTGCCATCAGTTCCGAGGGGGGCTCCTATAATTCACCCCTCCACTTT
CAISSEGGSYNSPLHF
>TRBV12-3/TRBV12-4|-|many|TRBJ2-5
TGTGCCAGCAGCAACTGGGGTGGTTGGCAAGAGACCCAGTACTTC
CASSNWGGWQETQYF